This record looks at one TCR beta chain sequence and its context. Germline loops: CDR1 MNHEY, CDR2 SMNVEV (reference sequence). This CDR3 spans 13 amino acids. V dropped 0 bases and J dropped 8 bases, with 7 bases sitting between them. This sample is part of a study of blood T cell repertoires in COVID-19. About the study: Acute and convalescent COVID-19 samples came from the United States, Italy and Spain. The cDNA or gDNA used as material had been derived from T cells, B-cell-depleted T cells, or PBMCs.

Authors' data handling: Reference gene primer amplification in the assay estimated nucleated cell counts. Measured with immunoSEQ multiplex PCR; TCRdb has only the in-frame clones, and not every one. The V and J calls and clone size are taken from that table; D and trimming were inferred from the DNA. The sample records some 100,000 clones, about 84% being singletons. This chain connects TRBV27 to TRBJ1-4; D is ambiguous. This TCR was recovered from an older man with active or convalescent COVID-19. Sequenced: peripheral blood. The CDR3 DNA reads TGTGCCAGCAGTTTATCGCGGTGGGAAAAACTGTTTTTT. The encoded protein is CASSLSRWEKLFF.